The clone carrying this T cell receptor beta chain has ten or more counts. TCRdb ran MiXCR on the 5' RACE reads and lists one entry per CDR3 protein. The top ten hold 7.9% of the sample, which has tens of thousands of distinct CDR3 sequences, 5.8% seen once. CDR1 SGHNT and CDR2 YENEEA come from the germline V gene. The CDR3 runs 15 residues. The ends were cut back, 5 bases at V and 0 bases at J, with 10 bases in the middle. The data belong to a study of neurological immune-mediated disorders. Specified time point: longitudinal time-point 2. The sequence came from a woman aged 60-70 years with multiple sclerosis. The chain couples TRBV11-3 to TRBJ2-2; D remains ambiguous. Sequencing used PBMCs. The CDR3 spells CASSSRSANTGELFF. The CDR3 bases are TGTGCCAGCAGCAGTCGCTCCGCGAACACCGGGGAGCTGTTTTTT.